One sample yielded the 32 T cell receptor beta chains listed below, sequenced in a study of T-cell reconstitution after alpha-beta-depleted transplantation in children. Unique molecular identifiers were built into the TCRbeta library. TCRdb redid the calling of the PCR reads with MiXCR, one entry per CDR3 protein. Of around 500,000 distinct CDR3 sequences listed, 23% are singletons. This sample comprised PBMCs, mostly from graft donor cells, obtained 360 days after TCRalphabeta/CD19-depleted stem cell transplant. The receptors were gathered from a boy younger than two who had a stem cell transplant for acute myeloid leukemia, so the T cells may come from the graft donor.

This clonotype was recorded a few times. The V gene is TRBV29-1, the J gene TRBJ1-1; D may be TRBD1 (5 bases). CDR3 length: 12 amino acids. Germline CDR1 SQVTM, CDR2 ANQGSEA. Trimming cost V 4 bases and J 11 bases, with 17 bases left between them. In DNA, the CDR3 is TGCAGCGTTGCCCCCTCGCAGGGTACGGCTTTCTTT. Protein sequence: CSVAPSQGTAFF.

This clonotype was seen repeatedly, ten times or more. The rearrangement joins TRBV2 to TRBJ2-5; D possibly corresponds to TRBD1 (5 bases). This CDR3 comprises 12 residues. Germline V gene data show CDR1 as SNHLY and CDR2 as FYNNEI. With 4 bases removed from V and 14 bases from J, the gap between germline ends came to 17 bases. The CDR3 DNA reads TGTGCCAGCAGTGGGCAGGGCGGCCCCACCTACTTC. This translates into CASSGQGGPTYF.

This clonotype was seen ten or more times. The gene calls are TRBV12-3 or TRBV12-4 and TRBJ2-1; 8 bases map to TRBD2. The trim removed 8 bases at V and 0 bases at J, leaving 6 bases unmatched. The CDR3 is 15 residues long. As DNA, the CDR3 is TGTGCCAGCGGGTCGGGGGGGCGCTCCTACAATGAGCAGTTCTTC. Protein: CASGSGGRSYNEQFF.

CDR3 residues: CASSFPHDRGTPYEQYV. For the CDR3, the DNA is TGTGCCAGCAGCTTCCCTCACGACAGGGGGACTCCCTACGAGCAGTACGTC. The rearrangement links TRBV7-9 to TRBJ2-7, with 9 bases that match TRBD1. Losses at the gene ends were 3 bases for V and 2 bases for J; bases not matched to a gene: 11. CDR1 is SEHNR, CDR2 FQNEAQ, per germline (reference sequence). The CDR3 spans 17 residues.

This clonotype was counted only a few times. The rearrangement joins TRBV9 to TRBJ2-1; possibly TRBD1 for D (6 bases). Germline V CDR1 and CDR2: SGDLS, YYNGEE. This CDR3 spans 14 amino acids. V dropped 3 bases and J dropped 6 bases, with 13 bases sitting between them. For the CDR3, the DNA is TGTGCCAGCAGCGCGTACAGGGATCCCAATGAGCAGTTCTTC. This codes for CASSAYRDPNEQFF. Using reference TRBV9 and TRBJ2-1 for the parts outside the CDR3, the full variable domain is DSGVTQTPKHLITATGQRVTLRCSPRSGDLSVYWYQQSLDQGLQFLIQYYNGEERAKGNILERFSAQQFPDLHSELNLSSLELGDSALYFCASSAYRDPNEQFFGPGTRLTVL.

This clonotype was counted many times. This chain connects TRBV7-2 to TRBJ2-3; D is ambiguous. V was pared by 4 bases and J by 1 base, with 9 bases between. CDR1 and CDR2 from the germline V gene are SGHTA and FQGNSA. The CDR3 covers 14 residues. Here the CDR3 reads CASSSHLRTDTQYF. CDR3 coding DNA: TGTGCCAGCAGCTCCCACCTTCGCACAGATACGCAGTATTTT.

This clonotype occurred a few times. J is TRBJ1-1 and V is TRBV5-1; possibly TRBD1 for D (5 bases). The germline V and J ends were trimmed by 0 bases and 5 bases, with 14 bases remaining between them. This CDR3 is built from 15 residues. Germline V gene data show CDR1 as SGHRS and CDR2 as YFSETQ. CDR3 in DNA: TGCGCCAGCAGCTTGGTAGGGCAGGGAATAACTGAAGCTTTCTTT. Translating gives CASSLVGQGITEAFF. Combining the CDR3 with reference TRBV5-1 and TRBJ1-1 gives the whole variable domain KAGVTQTPRYLIKTRGQQVTLSCSPISGHRSVSWYQQTPGQGLQFLFEYFSETQRNKGNFPGRFSGRQFSNSRSEMNVSTLELGDSALYLCASSLVGQGITEAFFGQGTRLTVV.

This clonotype has more than one count but fewer than ten. The chain employs TRBV20-1 and TRBJ1-2; unclear D gene. CDR1 is DFQATT, CDR2 SNEGSKA, per germline (reference sequence). Trimming took 5 bases from V and 2 from J, leaving 9 bases between them. The CDR3 totals 12 residues. The CDR3 region is CSARLDNYGYTF. CDR3 coding DNA: TGCAGTGCTCGGCTGGACAACTATGGCTACACCTTC.

This clonotype has a count of ten or more. This chain connects TRBV4-1 to TRBJ2-1, with 9 nucleotides matching TRBD1. The CDR3 extends over 15 amino acids. From germline, CDR1 is MGHRA and CDR2 YSYEKL. V trimming: 0 bases; J trimming: 7 bases; junction bases outside the gene matches: 4. The CDR3, as DNA: TGCGCCAGCAGCCAAGAGGGGACAGGGAGGAATGAGCAGTTCTTC. Amino acid sequence: CASSQEGTGRNEQFF.

This clonotype turned up a few times. In DNA form, the CDR3 reads TGCAGTGCTAGAGACCTCGAGGTGGATGGAAACACCATATATTTT. This translates into CSARDLEVDGNTIYF. This sequence joins TRBV20-1 and TRBJ1-3; D unclear. The CDR3 totals 15 residues. V shed 0 bases and J shed 3 bases, with 12 bases lying between them. CDR1 and CDR2 (germline): DFQATT, SNEGSKA (reference sequence).

The chain couples TRBV7-3 to TRBJ2-1; TRBD2 aligns across 12 bases. Looked up from germline, CDR1 is SGHTA and CDR2 is FQGTGA. The CDR3 is made up of 14 amino acids. The V and J ends lost 9 bases and 9 bases, in that order; junction bases with no gene match: 9. The CDR3 protein is CASSLAGGPFEQFF. DNA of the CDR3: TGTGCCAGTTCGCTAGCGGGGGGGCCCTTTGAGCAGTTCTTC.

This clonotype came up many times. The chain has TRBV14 and TRBJ2-7; no reliable D call. V was shortened by 4 bases and J by 2 bases, with 12 bases between the two germline ends. The CDR3 is made up of 14 amino acids. From germline, CDR1 is SGHDN and CDR2 FVKESK. The CDR3 region is CASSPLPRTYEQYF. The CDR3 DNA sequence: TGTGCCAGCAGCCCCTTACCCAGGACCTACGAGCAGTACTTC. Full variable domain (missing parts from reference TRBV14 and TRBJ2-7): EAGVTQFPSHSVIEKGQTVTLRCDPISGHDNLYWYRRVMGKEIKFLLHFVKESKQDESGMPNNRFLAERTGGTYSTLKVQPAELEDSGVYFCASSPLPRTYEQYFGPGTRLTVT.

This clonotype was seen only a few times. V and J are TRBV7-6 and TRBJ2-2, with 8 positions matching TRBD2. Looked up from germline, CDR1 is SGHVS and CDR2 is FNYEAQ. The CDR3 sequence is 17 residues long. The J segment lost 8 bases and the V segment lost 3 bases, leaving 14 bases of the junction unmatched. The CDR3 region has the DNA TGTGCCAGCAGCTTGTTTGAACTAGCGGACTCAGGGGGGGAGCTGTTTTTT. Amino acid sequence: CASSLFELADSGGELFF.

This sequence joins TRBV29-1 and TRBJ2-3, with unresolved D. Per the germline V gene, CDR1 is SQVTM and CDR2 is ANQGSEA. The CDR3 has 10 residues. V lost 7 bases and J 4 bases, leaving 6 bases between the germline ends. As DNA, the CDR3 is TGCAGCGAGGTGTCAGATACGCAGTATTTT. This gives the protein CSEVSDTQYF.

This clonotype was seen ten or more times. The chain joins TRBV5-1 to TRBJ2-5, with D uncertain. Trimming shortened V by 1 base and J by 4 bases, and 8 bases separated the two germline ends. Germline V gene sequence: CDR1 SGHRS, CDR2 YFSETQ. This CDR3 has 13 amino acids. This CDR3 reads CASSLSRRETQYF. CDR3 DNA: TGCGCCAGCAGCTTGAGCAGAAGAGAGACCCAGTACTTC.

The genes are TRBV4-3 and TRBJ1-3; D remains unclear. Germline lookup yields CDR1 LGHNA and CDR2 YSLEER. This CDR3 contains 14 residues. V lost 8 bases and J lost 2, with 13 bases in between. The CDR3 DNA follows: TGCGCCAGCTCCCGGGAGGGAACTGGAAACACCATATATTTT. Its translation: CASSREGTGNTIYF.

The chain carries TRBV7-9 and TRBJ1-4; D might be TRBD1 (5 bases). Germline V CDR1 and CDR2: SEHNR, FQNEAQ (reference sequence). V dropped 4 bases and J dropped 0 bases, with 12 bases sitting between them. The CDR3 is 16 amino acids. Written as DNA, the CDR3 is TGTGCCAGCAGCTCAGGGCGTATTGCAACTAATGAAAAACTGTTTTTT. Protein: CASSSGRIATNEKLFF.

The chain uses TRBV28 and TRBJ2-5, with a weak D call TRBD1 (6 bases). V lost 6 bases, J lost 5 bases, and 10 bases lay in between. The V gene's germline CDR1 is MDHEN and CDR2 SYDVKM. This CDR3 is 12 amino acids long. This CDR3 is CASRVGAETQYF. The CDR3 DNA reads as TGTGCCAGCAGGGTGGGGGCTGAGACCCAGTACTTC.

This clonotype was seen ten or more times. The J gene is TRBJ2-1, the V gene TRBV12-3 or TRBV12-4; D is unresolved. Trimming took 7 bases from V and 10 from J, leaving 11 bases between them. This CDR3 is 11 amino acids long. This CDR3 is CASTSVGEQFF. In DNA, the CDR3 is TGTGCCAGCACCTCCGTGGGGGAGCAGTTCTTC.

A remark on this clonotype: No DNA is shown, since the ends of the CDR3 on it are uncertain; the CDR3 is the one TCRdb lists. This rearrangement joins TRBV7-5 to TRBJ2-1. TRBV7-5 is a known pseudogene. The CDR3 extends over 17 residues, inclusive of both ends. The CDR3 loop reads CISVSEAWPSEYNEQFF.

In its sample, this clonotype was seen a few times. The chain has TRBV10-3 and TRBJ2-3; possible D gene TRBD2, 6 bases. This CDR3 region has 14 residues. V dropped 8 bases and J dropped 0 bases, with 12 bases sitting between them. Germline assignment: CDR1 ENHRY and CDR2 SYGVKD. CDR3 sequence: CAIGASVSTDTQYF. CDR3 nucleotide sequence: TGTGCCATCGGGGCTAGCGTTAGCACAGATACGCAGTATTTT.

The gene calls are TRBV7-2 and TRBJ2-2, with D perhaps matching TRBD1 (5 bases). Germline V gene sequence: CDR1 SGHTA, CDR2 FQGNSA. V gave up 4 bases and J gave up 2 bases, with 17 bases separating them. This CDR3 is built from 17 residues. The DNA for the CDR3 is TGTGCCAGCAGCTCTATCCCACCAGGGCTAAACACCGGGGAGCTGTTTTTT. Its protein is CASSSIPPGLNTGELFF. The entire variable domain, with the rest obtained from reference TRBV7-2 and TRBJ2-2, is as follows: GAGVSQSPSNKVTEKGKDVELRCDPISGHTALYWYRQSLGQGLEFLIYFQGNSAPDKSGLPSDRFSAERTGGSVSTLTIQRTQQEDSAVYLCASSSIPPGLNTGELFFGEGSRLTVL.

V and J are TRBV11-1 and TRBJ2-5; 10 bases fit TRBD2. V dropped 8 bases and J dropped 9; count of bases not matched to a gene: 9. CDR1 is SGHAT, CDR2 FQDESV, per germline (reference sequence). The CDR3 is 13 residues long. DNA for the CDR3: TGTGCCAGCTCACGGACTAGCGGTGAGGCCCAGTACTTC. Its translation: CASSRTSGEAQYF.

The rearrangement links TRBV2 to TRBJ1-2; no clear D. V lost 2 bases and J 5 bases, leaving 21 bases between the germline ends. The CDR3 contains 17 residues. CDR1 is SNHLY, CDR2 FYNNEI, per germline. The CDR3 spells CASSERAEEVLFYGYTF. CDR3 bases: TGTGCCAGCAGTGAACGGGCGGAAGAGGTGTTATTTTATGGCTACACCTTC. The whole variable domain, filled in from reference TRBV2 and TRBJ1-2, reads EPEVTQTPSHQVTQMGQEVILRCVPISNHLYFYWYRQILGQKVEFLVSFYNNEISEKSEIFDDQFSVERPDGSNFTLKIRSTKLEDSAMYFCASSERAEEVLFYGYTFGSGTRLTVV.

This chain joins TRBV6-1 and TRBJ2-5; D not certain. V was pared by 5 bases and J by 5 bases, with 12 bases between. The CDR3 has 13 amino acids. Germline values: CDR1 MNHNS, CDR2 SASEGT. CDR3 bases: TGTGCCAGCAGTCCAGTCCCTCATGAGACCCAGTACTTC. This sequence encodes CASSPVPHETQYF.

The chain is built from TRBV5-1 and TRBJ2-2; 14 nucleotides match TRBD2. The CDR3 sequence is 18 residues long. Germline CDR1 and CDR2: SGHRS and YFSETQ. Trimming removed 1 base from V and 0 bases from J; junction bases left unmatched: 2. The CDR3 DNA is TGCGCCAGCAGCTTGAGGACTAGCGGGGGGACGAACACCGGGGAGCTGTTTTTT. Protein: CASSLRTSGGTNTGELFF.

This clonotype was counted a few times. As DNA, the CDR3 is TGTGCCATCAGCCCAGCGCGGGGGGGCGGCGGGGAGCTGTTTTTT. Translating gives CAISPARGGGGELFF. This chain uses TRBV10-3 with TRBJ2-2, with 9 bases lining up with TRBD2. Germline values: CDR1 ENHRY, CDR2 SYGVKD. This CDR3 is 15 amino acids long. V dropped 6 bases and J dropped 7; count of bases not matched to a gene: 9.

The chain recombines TRBV4-2 with TRBJ1-1, with D maybe TRBD1 (5 bases). The CDR3 sequence is 17 residues long. Germline V gene data show CDR1 as LGHNA and CDR2 as YNFKEQ. Trimming took 1 base from V and 3 from J, leaving 18 bases between them. CDR3 loop: CASSQGSWGTGDTEAFF. The CDR3 nucleotides are TGTGCCAGCAGCCAAGGAAGTTGGGGTACGGGGGACACTGAAGCTTTCTTT.

This clonotype has ten or more counts. CDR3 coding DNA: TGTGCCAGCAGCTTAAGGACTAGCGGGGGGAGAGCTCAAGAGACCCAGTACTTC. It encodes CASSLRTSGGRAQETQYF. The chain has TRBV5-6 and TRBJ2-5; TRBD2 aligns across 14 bases. Per the germline V gene, CDR1 is SGHDT and CDR2 is YYEEEE. This CDR3 is 18 amino acids long. Germline trimming cut 2 bases from V and 2 bases from J; bases unmatched to any gene: 8. Full variable domain (outside the CDR3, taken from reference TRBV5-6 and TRBJ2-5): DAGVTQSPTHLIKTRGQQVTLRCSPKSGHDTVSWYQQALGQGPQFIFQYYEEEERQRGNFPDRFSGHQFPNYSSELNVNALLLGDSALYLCASSLRTSGGRAQETQYFGPGTRLLVL.

The chain recombines TRBV11-1 with TRBJ2-2; 8 nucleotides align to TRBD1. The CDR3 spans 18 residues. Germline values: CDR1 SGHAT, CDR2 FQDESV (reference sequence). J lost 0 bases, V lost 7 bases, and 13 bases had no gene match. The CDR3, as DNA: TGTGCCAGCAACAAGGACCCCCAGGGACAGGCGAACACCGGGGAGCTGTTTTTT. It yields the protein CASNKDPQGQANTGELFF.

The gene calls are TRBV6-1 and TRBJ2-2; D is perhaps TRBD1 (6 bases). Germline V lookup: CDR1 MNHNS, CDR2 SASEGT. The length of the CDR3 is 15 residues. Trimming removed 6 bases at V and 3 bases at J, with 14 bases between. The CDR3 coding sequence is TGTGCCAGCAGCCTGACAGGATTTTACACCGGGGAGCTGTTTTTT. Translation gives CASSLTGFYTGELFF.

V and J are TRBV9 and TRBJ2-1; 12 positions agree with TRBD2. The V gene's germline CDR1 is SGDLS and CDR2 YYNGEE. V lost 3 bases and J lost 8; bases outside the gene matches: 6. The CDR3 is 15 residues long. The CDR3 here is CASSELAGGLDEQFF. Written as DNA, the CDR3 is TGTGCCAGCAGCGAGCTAGCGGGGGGGCTAGATGAGCAGTTCTTC.